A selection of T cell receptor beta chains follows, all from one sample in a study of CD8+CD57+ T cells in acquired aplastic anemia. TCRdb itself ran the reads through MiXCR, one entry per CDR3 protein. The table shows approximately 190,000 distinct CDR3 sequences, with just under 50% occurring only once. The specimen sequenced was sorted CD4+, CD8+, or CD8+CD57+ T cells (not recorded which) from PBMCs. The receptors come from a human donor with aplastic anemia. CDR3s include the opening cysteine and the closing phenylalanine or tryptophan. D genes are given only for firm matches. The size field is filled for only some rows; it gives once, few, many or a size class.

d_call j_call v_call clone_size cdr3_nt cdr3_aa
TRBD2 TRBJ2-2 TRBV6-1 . TGTGCCAGCAGCCCGGTCGCGGGAGTCGTCACCGGGGAGCTGTTTTTT CASSPVAGVVTGELFF
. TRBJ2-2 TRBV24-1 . TGTGCCACCAGGGGGCCGCGGAACACCGGGGAGCTGTTTTTT CATRGPRNTGELFF
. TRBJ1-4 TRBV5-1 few TGCGCCAGCAGCTTCAGCCAGGGTAGAACTAATGAAAAACTGTTTTTT CASSFSQGRTNEKLFF
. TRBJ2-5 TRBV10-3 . TGTGCCACCACGTGGGGTGGCCAAGAGACCCAGTACTTC CATTWGGQETQYF
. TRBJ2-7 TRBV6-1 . TGTGCCAGCATCGGTCAGGTTGTCTACGAGCAGTACTTC CASIGQVVYEQYF
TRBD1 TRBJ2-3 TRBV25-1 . TGTGCCAGCAGTGGCCCCGGGACAGGGACATATACGCAGTATTTT CASSGPGTGTYTQYF
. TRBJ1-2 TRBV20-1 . TGCAGTGCTCCCGGGCCCGCGTCGACCTATGGCTACACCTTC CSAPGPASTYGYTF
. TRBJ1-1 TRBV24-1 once TGTGCCACCAGTGGGGGTGACCGTGTTACTGAAGCTTTCTTT CATSGGDRVTEAFF
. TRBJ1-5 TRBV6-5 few TGTGCCAGCAGTTCCAGGGAGAGTCAGCCCCAGCATTTT CASSSRESQPQHF
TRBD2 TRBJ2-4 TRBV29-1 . TGCAGCGTTGAAGCCAGCGGGAGGGCCCCTAGCCAAAACATTCAGTACTTC CSVEASGRAPSQNIQYF
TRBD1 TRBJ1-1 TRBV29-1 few TGCAGCATACAGGGACCGACAGGGGGCCAAGCTTTCTTT CSIQGPTGGQAFF
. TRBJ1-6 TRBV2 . TGTGCCAGCAGGGTTCAGAGCTCCTATAATTCACCCCTCCACTTT CASRVQSSYNSPLHF
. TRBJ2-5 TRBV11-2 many TGTGCCAGCAGCTCCCCAGGGGGGTGGGAGACCCAGTACTTC CASSSPGGWETQYF
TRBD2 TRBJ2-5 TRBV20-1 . TGCAGTGCTAGTACTAGCGGAAGCGGGACCCAGTACTTC CSASTSGSGTQYF
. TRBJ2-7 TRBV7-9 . TGTGCCAGCGGGAGAGACTCCTACGAGCAGTACTTC CASGRDSYEQYF
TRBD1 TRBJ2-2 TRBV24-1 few TGTGCCACCAGAGGGGGACAGGGGAACGGGGAGCTGTTTTTT CATRGGQGNGELFF
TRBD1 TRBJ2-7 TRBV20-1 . TGCAGTGCTAGAGGGGACAGCTCCTACGAGCAGTACTTC CSARGDSSYEQYF
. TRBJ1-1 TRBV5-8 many TGTGCCAGCAGCTTCTATACGGACACTGAAGCTTTCTTT CASSFYTDTEAFF
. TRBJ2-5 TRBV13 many TGTGCCAGCAGCTTCCAGCCTAAAGAGACCCAGTACTTC CASSFQPKETQYF
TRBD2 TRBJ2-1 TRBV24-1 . TGTGCCACCAGTGATCCGCTAGCGGGGGGGCCTAATGAGCAGTTCTTC CATSDPLAGGPNEQFF
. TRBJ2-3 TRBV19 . TGTGCCAGTAGTACCCCCGGGTTAGGAGGCGAGGCAGATACGCAGTATTTT CASSTPGLGGEADTQYF
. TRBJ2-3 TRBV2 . TGTGCCAGGACGGAAGGGACACGCCGCACAGATACGCAGTATTTT CARTEGTRRTDTQYF